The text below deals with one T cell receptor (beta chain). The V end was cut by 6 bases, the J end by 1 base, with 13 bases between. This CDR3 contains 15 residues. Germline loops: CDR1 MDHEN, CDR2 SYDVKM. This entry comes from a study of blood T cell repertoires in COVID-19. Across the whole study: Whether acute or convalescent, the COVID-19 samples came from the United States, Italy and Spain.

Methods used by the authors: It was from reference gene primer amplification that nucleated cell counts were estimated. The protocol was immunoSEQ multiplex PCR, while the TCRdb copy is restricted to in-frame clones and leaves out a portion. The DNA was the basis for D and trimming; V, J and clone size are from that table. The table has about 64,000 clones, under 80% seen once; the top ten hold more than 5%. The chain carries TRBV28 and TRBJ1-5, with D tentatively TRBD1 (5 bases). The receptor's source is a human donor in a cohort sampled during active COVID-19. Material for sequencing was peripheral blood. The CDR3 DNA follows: TGTGCCAGCAGCACACACGGGGGGAGCAATCAGCCCCAGCATTTT. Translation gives CASSTHGGSNQPQHF.